The present T cell receptor (beta chain) was sequenced within a study of CD8 T cells in Susac syndrome (dated by TCRdb to about 2019). With respect to the entire study: Repertoire sequencing was used to test whether CD8+ T cell activation and differentiation in Susac syndrome was antigen driven. The study compared CD8+ T cell repertoire clonality among roughly eleven healthy donors, 14 Susac syndrome patients and approximately 16 multiple sclerosis patients. Paper-wide results and their limitations: The study acknowledged that relatively few individuals were included in the TCR sequencing and HLA analysis.

In regard to this clonotype: The antigen it recognizes is unknown. Base qualities are not recorded, but no much larger clone differs from it by a single base.

Including the terminal cysteine and phenylalanine, the CDR3 comprises 14 residues. The retained sequence is limited to the CDR3, 42 bases, with the frame set at the first base. V and J are truncated by 5 bases and 8 bases respectively, leaving an intervening sequence of 18 bases. CDR1 and CDR2 are drawn from the germline V gene (reference sequence): MNHEY, SMNVEV. Peripheral blood CD8+ and CD4+ T cells from healthy donors, Susac syndrome patients and multiple sclerosis patients were profiled using high-throughput TCR beta sequencing. The multiple sclerosis controls were treatment-naive patients whose relapsing-remitting disease, either stable or active, fulfilled the revised McDonald criteria. Bulk CD8+ and CD4+ T cells were purified by magnetic negative isolation, while CD8+ TEMRA cells were enriched using FACS. Blood was collected in EDTA tubes and processed within 24 hours, with PBMCs isolated through density gradient centrifugation. PBMCs destined for TCR sequencing were cryopreserved in liquid nitrogen and later thawed in a 37 °C water bath. A purity of at least 90% was achieved for sorted or isolated CD4+, CD8+ and CD8+ TEMRA cells.

RNA was extracted using the RNeasy kit, and about 0.45 to 1 ug of the RNA was reverse transcribed with random hexamers. The immunoSEQ multiplex PCR assay, covering 54 Vbeta and 13 Jbeta segments, was used to amplify TCR beta CDR3 regions. PCR amplification bias was corrected using a synthetic template baseline for primer optimization and computational correction. On the authors' methods: Reads were annotated to V, D and J genes according to IMGT and were analyzed with immunoSEQ Analyzer, with only productive sequences retained. Clonality was computed as one minus Shannon entropy normalized by log2 of the number of productive unique sequences. For each patient and control, public and private clones were evaluated among the 100 most prevalent clones. A clone was defined as Susac-specific if it was absent from the healthy and MS cohorts, from roughly 980 published viral clones and from other ImmuneACCESS disease sequences. Clones were called with MiXCR by TCRdb after fastp trimmed the public reads at Q25, and only in-frame beta chains were retained. CDR3 protein sequences are deduplicated, and each keeps its most common genes and DNA. TCRdb, rather than the study authors, made the V and J calls. Here the sample has some 150,000 distinct CDR3 sequences; approximately 93% occur a single time. 0.2% to 0.25% of the sample is in the top ten clones.

Recombination linked TRBV27 to TRBJ1-2; confidence is insufficient to name the D gene. Input material: CD8+ T cells from PBMCs. The sequence derives from a human donor with multiple sclerosis. Here the CDR3 is given as CASSKGPLTFGYTF. The nucleotide sequence reads as follows: TGTGCCAGCAGTAAGGGTCCTTTGACATTCGGCTACACCTTC.